The clone carrying this T cell receptor beta chain was detected ten times or more. The antigen remains unidentified. Individual cDNA molecules received unique molecular identifiers during library preparation. One entry per CDR3 protein, called by TCRdb with MiXCR from the 5' RACE reads. This sample yields nearly 60,000 distinct CDR3 sequences, of which about an eighth are seen a single time; 10% belongs to the top ten. The V gene end was trimmed by 4 bases and the J gene end by 0 bases; junction bases not matched to a gene: 8. Germline CDR1 is SGHKS and CDR2 is YYEKEE (reference sequence). The length of the CDR3 is 16 residues. These data come from a study of early T cells in non-severe SARS-CoV-2 infection. Study at large: Alpha and beta chains were unpaired, from unsorted whole-blood bulk RNA. Study-wide points: Lookups in VDJdb leaned toward anti-spike CD8 responses and missed private and CD4 specificities.

The rearrangement uses TRBV5-5 and TRBJ2-3, with 7 bases fitting TRBD1. Material for sequencing was whole blood. The sequence came from an adult who was a healthcare worker with PCR-confirmed SARS-CoV-2 infection or an uninfected control (not recorded which). The CDR3 reads CASSPTGTPSTDTQYF. CDR3 nucleotide sequence: TGTGCCAGCAGCCCGACAGGGACCCCCAGCACAGATACGCAGTATTTT.